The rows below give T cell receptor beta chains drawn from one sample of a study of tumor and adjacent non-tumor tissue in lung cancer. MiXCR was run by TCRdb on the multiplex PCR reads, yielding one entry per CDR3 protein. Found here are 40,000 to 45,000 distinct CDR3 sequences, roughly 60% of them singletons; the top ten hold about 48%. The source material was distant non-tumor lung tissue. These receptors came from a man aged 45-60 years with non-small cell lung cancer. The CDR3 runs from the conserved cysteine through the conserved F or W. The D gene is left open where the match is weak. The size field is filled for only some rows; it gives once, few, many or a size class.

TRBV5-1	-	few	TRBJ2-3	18	CASSLALRTSPSTDTRYF	TGCGCCAGCAGCTTGGCCTTGCGTACGAGCCCTAGCACAGATACGCGCTATTTT
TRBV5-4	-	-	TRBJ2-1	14	CASKVGAGYNEQFF	TGTGCCAGCAAAGTTGGGGCAGGCTACAATGAGCAGTTCTTC
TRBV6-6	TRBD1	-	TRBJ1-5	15	CASSFRQGVNHPQHF	TGTGCCAGCAGTTTTCGACAGGGGGTTAATCATCCCCAGCATTTT
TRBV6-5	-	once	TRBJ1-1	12	CASSSRDSEALF	TGTGCCAGCAGTTCGCGGGACTCTGAAGCTTTATTT
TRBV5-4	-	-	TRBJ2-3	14	CARSFSGSTDTQYF	TGTGCCAGAAGCTTTAGTGGGAGTACAGATACGCAGTATTTT
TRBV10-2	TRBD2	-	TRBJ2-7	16	CASSENLAGGFYEQYF	TGCGCCAGCAGTGAGAACCTGGCGGGGGGCTTCTACGAACAGTACTTC
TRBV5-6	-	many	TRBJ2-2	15	CASSPPTDDTGELFF	TGTGCCAGCAGTCCGCCGACAGACGATACCGGGGAGCTGTTTTTT
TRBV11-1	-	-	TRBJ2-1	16	CASSSRRGGSYNEQFF	TGTGCCAGCAGCTCCCGGAGAGGAGGATCCTACAATGAGCAGTTCTTC
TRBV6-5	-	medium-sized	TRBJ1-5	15	CASSYSRGGDQPQHF	TGTGCCAGCAGTTACTCTCGGGGTGGTGATCAGCCCCAGCATTTT
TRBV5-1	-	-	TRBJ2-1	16	CASSLGRSGAYNEQFF	TGCGCCAGCAGTCTGGGCCGCTCGGGGGCCTACAATGAGCAGTTCTTC
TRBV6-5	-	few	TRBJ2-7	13	CASRGTWTNEQYF	TGTGCCAGCAGGGGGACATGGACGAACGAGCAGTACTTC
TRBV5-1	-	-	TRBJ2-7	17	CASSLAPTLGLVGEQYF	TGCGCCAGCAGCTTGGCCCCTACACTGGGGTTGGTGGGCGAGCAGTACTTC
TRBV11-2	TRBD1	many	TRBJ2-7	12	CASSEDRNEQYF	TGTGCCAGCAGCGAGGACAGGAACGAGCAGTACTTC
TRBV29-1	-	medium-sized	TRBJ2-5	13	CSSSGLGQETQYF	TGCAGCTCCAGCGGGCTCGGCCAAGAGACCCAGTACTTC
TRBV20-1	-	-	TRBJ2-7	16	CSAYQPPSSDSPEQYF	TGCAGTGCGTATCAGCCTCCTAGCAGCGACTCCCCCGAGCAGTACTTC
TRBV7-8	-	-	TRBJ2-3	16	CASSLKAGMFTDTQYF	TGTGCCAGCAGCTTAAAGGCAGGGATGTTCACAGATACGCAGTATTTT
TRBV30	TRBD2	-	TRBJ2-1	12	CAWSPPRERQFF	TGTGCCTGGAGTCCCCCGCGGGAGAGGCAGTTCTTC
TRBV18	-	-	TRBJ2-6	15	CASSPRTAGANVLTF	TGTGCCAGCTCACCACGGACAGCTGGGGCCAACGTCCTGACTTTC
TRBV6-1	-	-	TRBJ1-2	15	CASLLTAGFKRGYTF	TGTGCTAGCCTTCTAACGGCAGGGTTTAAACGAGGCTACACCTTC
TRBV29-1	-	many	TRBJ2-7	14	CSVGSERAVYEQYF	TGCAGCGTTGGGTCAGAGCGGGCCGTCTACGAGCAGTACTTC
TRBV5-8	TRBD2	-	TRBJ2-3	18	CASGQRGILRTSTDTQYF	TGTGCCAGCGGCCAACGGGGGATACTTAGGACTAGCACAGATACACAGTATTTT
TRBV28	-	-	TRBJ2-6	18	CASSFRGRGFSGANVLTF	TGTGCCAGCAGTTTTCGCGGCAGGGGCTTCTCTGGGGCCAACGTCCTGACTTTC
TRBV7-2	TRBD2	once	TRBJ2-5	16	CAGRQGPSGNRETQYF	TGTGCCGGCAGGCAGGGCCCTAGCGGGAATCGGGAGACCCAGTACTTC
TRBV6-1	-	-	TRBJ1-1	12	CASIEGRPEAFF	TGTGCCAGCATCGAGGGCAGGCCTGAAGCTTTCTTC
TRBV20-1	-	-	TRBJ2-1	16	CTARGLTESSYDEQFF	TGCACTGCTAGAGGTCTGACAGAGAGCTCCTACGATGAGCAGTTCTTC
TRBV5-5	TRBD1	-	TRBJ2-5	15	CASILVGQGEETQYF	TGTGCCAGCATCTTGGTAGGACAGGGGGAAGAGACCCAGTACTTT
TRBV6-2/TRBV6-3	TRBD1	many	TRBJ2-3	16	CASSYSGTGGADTQYF	TGTGCCAGCAGTTACTCTGGGACAGGGGGAGCAGATACGCAGTATTTT
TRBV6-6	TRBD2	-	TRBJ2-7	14	CTSRPGLAGSEQYF	TGTACCAGCAGACCTGGACTAGCGGGAAGCGAGCAGTACTTC
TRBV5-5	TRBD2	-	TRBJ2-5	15	CASMSPSSGGQTQYF	TGTGCCAGCATGTCCCCGAGCAGCGGGGGACAGACCCAGTACTTC
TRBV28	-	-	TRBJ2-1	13	CCSSPPLDDEQFF	TGTTGCAGCAGTCCTCCCCTAGACGATGAGCAATTCTTC
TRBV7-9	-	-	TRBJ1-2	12	CSSSAANYGYTF	TGTAGCAGCAGCGCCGCTAACTATGGCTACACCTTC
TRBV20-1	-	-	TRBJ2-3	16	CSAREVLAASTDTQYF	TGCAGTGCTAGAGAGGTACTAGCCGCTAGCACAGATACGCAGTATTTT
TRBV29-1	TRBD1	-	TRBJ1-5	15	CGVATGDWSNQPQHF	TGCGGCGTTGCGACAGGGGATTGGAGCAATCAACCCCAGCATTTT
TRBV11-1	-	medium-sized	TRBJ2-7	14	CASSLVEVSYEQYF	TGTGCCAGCAGCTTAGTGGAAGTATCCTACGAGCAGTACTTC
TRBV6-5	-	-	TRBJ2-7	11	CTSERNYERYF	TGTACCAGCGAACGTAATTACGAGCGGTACTTC
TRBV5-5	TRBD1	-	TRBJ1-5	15	CESSPGTVSNQPQHF	TGTGAAAGCAGCCCCGGGACAGTTAGCAATCAGCCCCAGCATTTT
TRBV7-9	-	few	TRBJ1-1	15	CASRNHREGNTEAFF	TGTGCCAGCAGGAATCACAGGGAGGGGAACACTGAAGCTTTCTTT
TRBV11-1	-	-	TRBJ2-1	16	CASSSRGGGPYNEQFF	TGTGCTAGCAGCTCCCGGGGAGGAGGCCCCTACAATGAGCAGTTCTTC
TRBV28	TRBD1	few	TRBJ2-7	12	CASRDSFYEQYF	TGTGCCAGTAGGGACAGTTTCTACGAGCAGTACTTC
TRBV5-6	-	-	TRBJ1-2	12	CISIHGDYGYTF	TGTATCAGCATCCATGGAGACTATGGCTACACCTTC
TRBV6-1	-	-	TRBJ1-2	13	CASSVEGMGGYTF	TGCGCCAGCAGTGTAGAGGGGATGGGTGGCTACACCTTC
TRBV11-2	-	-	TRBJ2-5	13	CANSKGRQETQYF	TGTGCTAATAGCAAAGGCAGACAAGAGACCCAGTACTTC
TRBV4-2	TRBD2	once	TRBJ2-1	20	CASSQEGSLGTSISYNEQLF	TGTGCCAGCAGCCAAGAGGGGTCGTTGGGGACTAGCATCTCCTACAATGAACAGCTCTTC
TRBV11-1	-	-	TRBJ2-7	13	CVSSLSGHLEQYF	TGTGTCAGCAGCTTATCTGGACACTTGGAGCAGTATTTC
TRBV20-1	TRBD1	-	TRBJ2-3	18	CSATTDRERERGIDTQYF	TGCAGTGCTACCACGGACAGGGAGAGGGAGAGAGGAATAGATACGCAGTATTTT
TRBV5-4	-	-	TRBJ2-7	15	CAGSLGWDNSYEQYF	TGTGCCGGCAGCTTGGGATGGGACAACTCCTACGAGCAGTACTTC
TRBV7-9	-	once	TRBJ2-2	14	CTSSLGQYTGELFF	TGTACCAGCAGCTTAGGACAGTACACCGGGGAACTGTTTTTT
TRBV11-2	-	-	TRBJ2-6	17	CASSLDWLRFGANVLTF	TGTGCCAGCAGCTTAGACTGGCTGCGCTTTGGGGCCAACGTCCTGACTTTC
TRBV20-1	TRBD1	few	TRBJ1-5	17	CSANSRTGRRSNQPQHF	TGCAGTGCTAACTCCCGGACAGGGAGACGTAGCAATCAGCCCCAGCATTTT
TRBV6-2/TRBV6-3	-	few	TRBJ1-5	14	CASSYSMKRQPQHF	TGTGCCAGCAGTTACTCGATGAAACGTCAGCCCCAGCATTTT
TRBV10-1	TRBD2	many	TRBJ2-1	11	CASSGTSGQFF	TGCGCCAGCAGTGGCACTAGCGGGCAGTTCTTC
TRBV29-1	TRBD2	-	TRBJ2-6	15	CSVGTSGTEANVLTF	TGCAGCGTCGGGACCAGCGGGACTGAGGCCAACGTCCTGACTTTC
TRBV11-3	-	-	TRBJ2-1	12	CASSLLANERFF	TGTGCCAGCAGCTTACTAGCGAATGAGCGATTCTTC